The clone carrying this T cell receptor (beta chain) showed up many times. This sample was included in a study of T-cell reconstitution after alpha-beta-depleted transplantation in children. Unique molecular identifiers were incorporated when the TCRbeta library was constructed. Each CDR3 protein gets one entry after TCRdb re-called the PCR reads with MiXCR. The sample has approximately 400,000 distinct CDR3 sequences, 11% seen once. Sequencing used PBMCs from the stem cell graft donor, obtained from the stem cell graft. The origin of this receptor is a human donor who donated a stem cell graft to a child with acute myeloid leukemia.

In DNA form, the CDR3 reads TGTGCCAGCAGTCGACAGGGGAGTACGCAGTATTTT. Its translation: CASSRQGSTQYF. V usage is TRBV6-2 or TRBV6-3 and J usage is TRBJ2-3; 8 bases fit TRBD1. Germline V gene lookup returns CDR1 MNHEY and CDR2 SVGEGT. The CDR3 runs 12 residues. The junction had 3 bases not matched to a gene; V was cut back by 5 bases and J by 8 bases.